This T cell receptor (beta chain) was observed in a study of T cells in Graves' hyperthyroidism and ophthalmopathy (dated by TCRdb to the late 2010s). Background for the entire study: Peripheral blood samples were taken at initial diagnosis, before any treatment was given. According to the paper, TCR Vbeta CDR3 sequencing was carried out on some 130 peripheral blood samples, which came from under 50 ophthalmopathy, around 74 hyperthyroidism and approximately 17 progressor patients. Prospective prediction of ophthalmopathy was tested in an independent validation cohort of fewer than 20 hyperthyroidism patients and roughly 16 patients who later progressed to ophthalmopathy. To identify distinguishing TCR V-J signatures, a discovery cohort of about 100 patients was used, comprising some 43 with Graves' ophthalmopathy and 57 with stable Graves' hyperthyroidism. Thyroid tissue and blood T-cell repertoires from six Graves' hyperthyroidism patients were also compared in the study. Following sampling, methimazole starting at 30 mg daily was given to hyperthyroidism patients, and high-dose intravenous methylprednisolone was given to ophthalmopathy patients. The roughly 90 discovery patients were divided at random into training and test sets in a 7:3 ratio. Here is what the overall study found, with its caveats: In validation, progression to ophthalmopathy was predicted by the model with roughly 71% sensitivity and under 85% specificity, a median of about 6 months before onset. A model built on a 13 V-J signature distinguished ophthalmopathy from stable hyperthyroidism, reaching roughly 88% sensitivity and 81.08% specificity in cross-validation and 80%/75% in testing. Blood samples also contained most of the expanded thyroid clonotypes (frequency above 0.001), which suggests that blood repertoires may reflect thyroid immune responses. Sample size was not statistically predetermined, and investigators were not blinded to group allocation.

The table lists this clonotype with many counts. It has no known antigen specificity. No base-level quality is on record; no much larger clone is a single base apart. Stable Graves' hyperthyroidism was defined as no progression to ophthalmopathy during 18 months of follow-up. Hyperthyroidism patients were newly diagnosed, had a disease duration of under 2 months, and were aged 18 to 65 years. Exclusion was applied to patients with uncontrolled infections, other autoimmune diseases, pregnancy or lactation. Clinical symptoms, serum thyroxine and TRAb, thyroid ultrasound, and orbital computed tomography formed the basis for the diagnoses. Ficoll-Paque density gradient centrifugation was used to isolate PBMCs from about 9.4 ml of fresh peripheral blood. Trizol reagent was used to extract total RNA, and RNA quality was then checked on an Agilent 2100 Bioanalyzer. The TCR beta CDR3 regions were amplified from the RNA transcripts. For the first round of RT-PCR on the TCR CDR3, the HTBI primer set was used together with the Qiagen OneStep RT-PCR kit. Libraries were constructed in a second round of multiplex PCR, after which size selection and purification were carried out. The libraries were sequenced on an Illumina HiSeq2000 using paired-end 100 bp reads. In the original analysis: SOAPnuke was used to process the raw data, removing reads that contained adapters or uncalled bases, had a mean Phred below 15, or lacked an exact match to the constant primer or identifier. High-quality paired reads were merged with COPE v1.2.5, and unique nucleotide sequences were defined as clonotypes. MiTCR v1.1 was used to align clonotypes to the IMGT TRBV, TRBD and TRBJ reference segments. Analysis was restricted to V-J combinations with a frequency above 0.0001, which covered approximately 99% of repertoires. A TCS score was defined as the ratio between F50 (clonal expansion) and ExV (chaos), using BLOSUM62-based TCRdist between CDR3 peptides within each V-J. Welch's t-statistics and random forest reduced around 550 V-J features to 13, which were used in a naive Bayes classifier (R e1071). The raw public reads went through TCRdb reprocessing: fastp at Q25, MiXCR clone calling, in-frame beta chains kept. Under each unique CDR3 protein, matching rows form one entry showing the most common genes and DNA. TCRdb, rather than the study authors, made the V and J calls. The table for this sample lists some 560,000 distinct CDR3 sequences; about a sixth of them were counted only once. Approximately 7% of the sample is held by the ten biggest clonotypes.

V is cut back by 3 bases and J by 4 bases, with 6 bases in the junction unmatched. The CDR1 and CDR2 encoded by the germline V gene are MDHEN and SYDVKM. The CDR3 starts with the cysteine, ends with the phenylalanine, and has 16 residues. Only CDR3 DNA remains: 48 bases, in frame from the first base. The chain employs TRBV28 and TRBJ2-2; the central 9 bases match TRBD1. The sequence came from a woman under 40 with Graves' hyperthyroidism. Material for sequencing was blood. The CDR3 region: CASSLYRGQSTGELFF. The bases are TGTGCCAGCAGTTTGTACAGGGGGCAGAGCACCGGGGAGCTGTTTTTT. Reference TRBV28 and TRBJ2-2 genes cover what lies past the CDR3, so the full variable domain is DVKVTQSSRYLVKRTGEKVFLECVQDMDHENMFWYRQDPGLGLRLIYFSYDVKMKEKGDIPEGYSVSREKKERFSLILESASTNQTSMYLCASSLYRGQSTGELFFGEGSRLTVL.